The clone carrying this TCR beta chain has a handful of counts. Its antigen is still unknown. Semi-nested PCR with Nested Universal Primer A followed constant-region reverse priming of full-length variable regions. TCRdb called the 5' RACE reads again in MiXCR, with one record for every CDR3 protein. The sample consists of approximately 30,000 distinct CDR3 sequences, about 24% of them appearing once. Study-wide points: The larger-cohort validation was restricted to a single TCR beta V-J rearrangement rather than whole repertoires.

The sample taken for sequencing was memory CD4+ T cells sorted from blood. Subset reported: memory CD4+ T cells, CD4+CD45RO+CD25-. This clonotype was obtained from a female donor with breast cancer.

The chain's CDR3 is CASSHEQSSYNSPLHF. The CDR3 nucleotides read TGTGCCAGCAGCCACGAGCAGAGCTCCTATAATTCACCCCTCCACTTT. This chain connects TRBV3-1 to TRBJ1-6; D is uncertain. Deletions cut 3 bases from V and 0 bases from J, with 9 bases between. CDR1 and CDR2 from the germline V gene are LGHDT and YNNKEL (reference sequence). The CDR3 consists of 16 residues. The whole variable domain, filled in from reference TRBV3-1 and TRBJ1-6, reads DTAVSQTPKYLVTQMGNDKSIKCEQNLGHDTMYWYKQDSKKFLKIMFSYNNKELIINETVPNRFSPKSPDKAHLNLHINSLELGDSAVYFCASSHEQSSYNSPLHFGNGTRLTVT.